A selection of T cell receptor beta chains follows, all from one sample in a study of T cell repertoires in aging, cancer and after chemotherapy. One entry per CDR3 protein results from TCRdb running MiXCR on the multiplex PCR reads. The profile shows several thousand distinct CDR3 sequences, around 35% of them singletons. Specimen: blood. Receptor source: a human donor in good health. The donor label of this sample is uncertain. Each CDR3 is given with its conserved first and last residue. D genes are given only for firm matches. A clone size is listed for some rows: how often the clone was seen (once, few, many), or a class if it is expanded.

abundance: NA; v_gene: TRBV30; j_gene: TRBJ2-1; d_gene: TRBD2; CDR3nt: TGTGCCTTTCGACTAGCGGGTTTTTACAATGAGCAGTTCTTC; CDR3aa: CAFRLAGFYNEQFF
abundance: NA; v_gene: TRBV7-9; j_gene: TRBJ2-7; d_gene: NA; CDR3nt: TGTGCCAGCAGCTTCGGGCAGGGGAACTACGAGCAGTACTTC; CDR3aa: CASSFGQGNYEQYF
abundance: NA; v_gene: TRBV28; j_gene: TRBJ2-2; d_gene: NA; CDR3nt: TGTGCCAGCAGCTGGGGGGGCAGCAACACCGGGGAGCTGTTTTTT; CDR3aa: CASSWGGSNTGELFF
abundance: NA; v_gene: TRBV6-1; j_gene: TRBJ2-7; d_gene: NA; CDR3nt: TGTGCCAGCAGTGAATGGAAAATCGGGGAGCAGTACTTC; CDR3aa: CASSEWKIGEQYF
abundance: NA; v_gene: TRBV5-1; j_gene: TRBJ2-3; d_gene: TRBD2; CDR3nt: TGCGCCAGCAGCTTTTCTAGCGGGGGGGCACAGGATACGCAGTATTTT; CDR3aa: CASSFSSGGAQDTQYF
abundance: NA; v_gene: TRBV5-1; j_gene: TRBJ2-2; d_gene: NA; CDR3nt: TGTGCCAGCAGCCAGGACTATACCGGGGAGCTGTTTTTT; CDR3aa: CASSQDYTGELFF
abundance: medium-sized; v_gene: TRBV29-1; j_gene: TRBJ2-3; d_gene: NA; CDR3nt: TGCAGCGTTGAATGTCGCCGGCGCCCAGATACGCAGTATTTT; CDR3aa: CSVECRRRPDTQYF
abundance: NA; v_gene: TRBV6-5; j_gene: TRBJ1-2; d_gene: NA; CDR3nt: TGTGCCAGCAGTCTCCAAGGGCGCTTAGGCTACACCTTC; CDR3aa: CASSLQGRLGYTF
abundance: NA; v_gene: TRBV5-1; j_gene: TRBJ1-4; d_gene: NA; CDR3nt: TGCGCCAGCAGGCCCAGGGTGGGTACGAATGAAAAACTGTTTTTT; CDR3aa: CASRPRVGTNEKLFF
abundance: NA; v_gene: TRBV11-2; j_gene: TRBJ2-2; d_gene: NA; CDR3nt: TGTGCCAGCAGCTTACAAACAGGAAGTAACACCGGGGAGATGTTTTTT; CDR3aa: CASSLQTGSNTGEMFF
abundance: few; v_gene: TRBV6-1; j_gene: TRBJ1-5; d_gene: TRBD1; CDR3nt: TGTGCCAGCAGTTTTCCGGGACAGGGCAATCAGCCCCAGCATTTT; CDR3aa: CASSFPGQGNQPQHF
abundance: few; v_gene: TRBV19; j_gene: TRBJ2-1; d_gene: TRBD2; CDR3nt: TGTGCCAGTAGTATAGCGGGCGGGGGTTTCTACAATGAGCAGTTCTTC; CDR3aa: CASSIAGGGFYNEQFF
abundance: few; v_gene: TRBV5-1; j_gene: TRBJ1-2; d_gene: NA; CDR3nt: TGCGCCAGCAGCTTGGAAGTAGCGGGGCAGGGGTTGTATGGCTACACCTTC; CDR3aa: CASSLEVAGQGLYGYTF
abundance: NA; v_gene: TRBV29-1; j_gene: TRBJ2-3; d_gene: TRBD2; CDR3nt: TGCAGCGCCACCGGGACTAGCGGGGGAGACCCGCAGTATTTT; CDR3aa: CSATGTSGGDPQYF
abundance: NA; v_gene: TRBV4-1; j_gene: TRBJ2-7; d_gene: TRBD2; CDR3nt: TGTGCCAGCAGCCAAGATCTGGGAGGGGCCAGCGACGAGCAGTACTTC; CDR3aa: CASSQDLGGASDEQYF
abundance: NA; v_gene: TRBV6-2/TRBV6-3; j_gene: TRBJ2-5; d_gene: NA; CDR3nt: TGTGCCAGCAGTTACTCACCGCAGGGCCAAGAGACCCAGTACTTC; CDR3aa: CASSYSPQGQETQYF
abundance: NA; v_gene: TRBV5-1; j_gene: TRBJ1-2; d_gene: NA; CDR3nt: TGCGCCAGCAGCTCTTTAATCACAGGAACCTATGGCTACACCTTC; CDR3aa: CASSSLITGTYGYTF
abundance: NA; v_gene: TRBV5-5; j_gene: TRBJ1-5; d_gene: NA; CDR3nt: TGTGCCAGCAGCTTGGTGGGGGGAGGAGGCAATCAGCCCCAGCATTTT; CDR3aa: CASSLVGGGGNQPQHF
abundance: NA; v_gene: TRBV5-1; j_gene: TRBJ2-1; d_gene: NA; CDR3nt: TGCGCCAGCAGCCCCACAGACAGAGTCTCCTACAATGAGCAGTTCTTC; CDR3aa: CASSPTDRVSYNEQFF
abundance: NA; v_gene: TRBV6-5; j_gene: TRBJ1-3; d_gene: NA; CDR3nt: TGTGCCAGCAGTTACCCTGAGGGATTCGGAAACACCATATATTTT; CDR3aa: CASSYPEGFGNTIYF
abundance: few; v_gene: TRBV27; j_gene: TRBJ2-1; d_gene: TRBD1; CDR3nt: TGTGCCAGCAGTTGGGGACAGGTCTCCTACAATGAGCAGTTCTTC; CDR3aa: CASSWGQVSYNEQFF
abundance: NA; v_gene: TRBV5-4; j_gene: TRBJ1-1; d_gene: NA; CDR3nt: TGTGCCAGCAGCTTGGTAGGACTGTCGAACACTGAAGCTTTCTTT; CDR3aa: CASSLVGLSNTEAFF
abundance: NA; v_gene: TRBV27; j_gene: TRBJ2-1; d_gene: NA; CDR3nt: TGTGCCAGCAGTTTAATCCTAGCGTCGGAGGGTGAGCAGTTCTTC; CDR3aa: CASSLILASEGEQFF
abundance: few; v_gene: TRBV6-4; j_gene: TRBJ2-1; d_gene: TRBD2; CDR3nt: TGTGCCAGCAGTGACACAGCGGGGGGGTACAATGAGCAGTTCTTC; CDR3aa: CASSDTAGGYNEQFF
abundance: few; v_gene: TRBV18; j_gene: TRBJ2-7; d_gene: TRBD2; CDR3nt: TGTGCCAGCTCCACTCTCAGCGGGGCTTACGAGCAGTACTTC; CDR3aa: CASSTLSGAYEQYF
abundance: NA; v_gene: TRBV29-1; j_gene: TRBJ2-7; d_gene: NA; CDR3nt: TGCAGCGTTAGCGGGACAGGCCGCGAGCAGTACTTC; CDR3aa: CSVSGTGREQYF
abundance: NA; v_gene: TRBV5-1; j_gene: TRBJ2-3; d_gene: NA; CDR3nt: TGCGCCAGCAGCTTGGATTCTAGCACAGATACGCAGTATTTT; CDR3aa: CASSLDSSTDTQYF
abundance: few; v_gene: TRBV5-6; j_gene: TRBJ1-1; d_gene: NA; CDR3nt: TGTGCCAGCAGCGGGGCCAGGACGGGGCTGAACACTGAAGCTTTCTTT; CDR3aa: CASSGARTGLNTEAFF
abundance: NA; v_gene: TRBV27; j_gene: TRBJ1-4; d_gene: TRBD1; CDR3nt: TGTGCCAGCAGACCGACAGGGGGGTATGAAAAACTGTTTTTT; CDR3aa: CASRPTGGYEKLFF
abundance: NA; v_gene: TRBV6-2/TRBV6-3; j_gene: TRBJ2-2; d_gene: NA; CDR3nt: TGTGCCAGCCTGGGACTGAGCTTAGGCCCCGGGGAGCTGTTTTTT; CDR3aa: CASLGLSLGPGELFF
abundance: few; v_gene: TRBV15; j_gene: TRBJ1-1; d_gene: NA; CDR3nt: TGTGCCACCAGCAGAGCGGCAGTAGGGCGGGACACTGAAGCTTTCTTT; CDR3aa: CATSRAAVGRDTEAFF
abundance: few; v_gene: TRBV5-1; j_gene: TRBJ2-1; d_gene: TRBD2; CDR3nt: TGCGCCAGCAGCCTCGGGAGGGGGAACTACAATGAGCAGTTCTTC; CDR3aa: CASSLGRGNYNEQFF
abundance: medium-sized; v_gene: TRBV29-1; j_gene: TRBJ1-4; d_gene: NA; CDR3nt: TGCAGCGGCAGACAGCACACTAATGAAAAACTGTTTTTT; CDR3aa: CSGRQHTNEKLFF
abundance: NA; v_gene: TRBV5-6; j_gene: TRBJ2-5; d_gene: NA; CDR3nt: TGTGCCAGCAGCTGGGGGCCCGGGTTCCAAGAGACCCAGTACTTC; CDR3aa: CASSWGPGFQETQYF
abundance: NA; v_gene: TRBV14; j_gene: TRBJ1-1; d_gene: NA; CDR3nt: TGTGCCAGCAGCCAAGATGGGGGAATGAACACTGAAGCTTTCTTT; CDR3aa: CASSQDGGMNTEAFF
abundance: few; v_gene: TRBV6-5; j_gene: TRBJ1-6; d_gene: TRBD1; CDR3nt: TGTGCCAGCAGCCTCTCACGCGGGACAGACGATTCACCCCTCCACTTT; CDR3aa: CASSLSRGTDDSPLHF
abundance: NA; v_gene: TRBV12-3/TRBV12-4; j_gene: TRBJ2-5; d_gene: TRBD1; CDR3nt: TGTGCCAGCAGTTTAGGTGCCAGGGGGAACCAAGAGACCCAGTACTTC; CDR3aa: CASSLGARGNQETQYF
abundance: NA; v_gene: TRBV6-5; j_gene: TRBJ2-1; d_gene: NA; CDR3nt: TGTGCCAGCAGATCTGGGCCCGGCGCGTACAATGAGCAGTTCTTC; CDR3aa: CASRSGPGAYNEQFF
abundance: NA; v_gene: TRBV6-4; j_gene: TRBJ2-3; d_gene: TRBD2; CDR3nt: TGTGCCAGCAGCCCTAGCGGGGGGGCCCCAGATACGCAGTATTTT; CDR3aa: CASSPSGGAPDTQYF
abundance: NA; v_gene: TRBV4-1; j_gene: TRBJ2-7; d_gene: TRBD1; CDR3nt: TGCGCCAGCAGCAGGGGACAGGGAATGGGGTCCTACGAGCAGTACTTC; CDR3aa: CASSRGQGMGSYEQYF
abundance: few; v_gene: TRBV6-2/TRBV6-3; j_gene: TRBJ2-7; d_gene: TRBD1; CDR3nt: TGTGCCAGCAGTTACCCCATACCGACAGGGTCCTCCTCCTACGAGCAGTACTTC; CDR3aa: CASSYPIPTGSSSYEQYF
abundance: few; v_gene: TRBV6-5; j_gene: TRBJ2-2; d_gene: TRBD1; CDR3nt: TGTGCCAGCAGTTACGAGAGGGACAGGGAGAACACCGGGGAGCTGTTTTTT; CDR3aa: CASSYERDRENTGELFF
abundance: NA; v_gene: TRBV12-3/TRBV12-4; j_gene: TRBJ1-1; d_gene: NA; CDR3nt: TGTGCCGTCTCCCCCGCAGGGCCGACTGAAGCTTTCTTT; CDR3aa: CAVSPAGPTEAFF
abundance: medium-sized; v_gene: TRBV19; j_gene: TRBJ2-7; d_gene: NA; CDR3nt: TGTGCCAGTAGTATTTCCGGGATAGCCTACGAGCAGTACTTC; CDR3aa: CASSISGIAYEQYF
abundance: few; v_gene: TRBV6-2/TRBV6-3; j_gene: TRBJ2-3; d_gene: TRBD2; CDR3nt: TGTGCCAGCAGTTATCGGGAGCGGGGGCGGGGAGATACGCAGTATTTT; CDR3aa: CASSYRERGRGDTQYF
abundance: NA; v_gene: TRBV27; j_gene: TRBJ1-1; d_gene: TRBD1; CDR3nt: TGTGCCAGCAGTTCACAGGGGGGGAACACTGAAGCTTTCTTT; CDR3aa: CASSSQGGNTEAFF
abundance: NA; v_gene: TRBV15; j_gene: TRBJ1-2; d_gene: TRBD1; CDR3nt: TGTGCCACCAGCAGAGGAGACAGGGCTGTCTATGGCTACACCTTC; CDR3aa: CATSRGDRAVYGYTF
abundance: NA; v_gene: TRBV19; j_gene: TRBJ2-7; d_gene: NA; CDR3nt: TGTGCCAGTAGTAGGGACCGTCTCTCAAACGAGCAGTACTTC; CDR3aa: CASSRDRLSNEQYF
abundance: few; v_gene: TRBV27; j_gene: TRBJ1-1; d_gene: TRBD1; CDR3nt: TGTGCCAGCGACGAGGGACAGGGGAATTTGAGGAACACTGAAGCTTTCTTT; CDR3aa: CASDEGQGNLRNTEAFF
abundance: NA; v_gene: TRBV19; j_gene: TRBJ1-1; d_gene: NA; CDR3nt: TGTGCCAGTAGTCTCCGGTCAGGTGGGGGTATTGAAGCTTTCTTT; CDR3aa: CASSLRSGGGIEAFF
abundance: NA; v_gene: TRBV28; j_gene: TRBJ1-2; d_gene: NA; CDR3nt: TGTGCCAGCAGCGGACGTACGCTAGAGACCTTC; CDR3aa: CASSGRTLETF
abundance: NA; v_gene: TRBV30; j_gene: TRBJ2-3; d_gene: NA; CDR3nt: TGTGCCTGGACTTGGGAATTCTCGTCGGCAGATACGCAGTATTTT; CDR3aa: CAWTWEFSSADTQYF